This TCR beta chain came from a study of OX40 agonist ivuxolimab in advanced cancers. Study at large: Patients were dosed with the agonistic anti-OX40 (CD134) antibody ivuxolimab.

The CDR3 runs 18 residues. V lost 3 bases and J lost 1; bases outside the gene matches: 9. CDR1 is ENHRY and CDR2 is SYGVKD in the germline V gene. Clones were read by immunoSEQ multiplex PCR, and TCRdb kept only the in-frame ones, dropping some. Of roughly 20,000 clones listed, about 80% were seen once; the top ten hold about half. A remark on this clone: Its matching antigen is unknown.

Notes on the study in general: Doses of 0.1 to 3.0 mg/kg were accompanied by clonal expansion of CD4+ and CD8+ blood T cells by week 6.

Patients with a history of autoimmune disease or on systemic immunosuppression were excluded. Source: CD4+ or CD8+ T cells sorted from blood, taken in a trial of the OX40 agonist ivuxolimab. This TCR derives from an adult with an advanced solid tumor such as melanoma, head and neck, liver or kidney cancer. The J gene is TRBJ2-7, the V gene TRBV10-3; 13 positions match TRBD2. Here the CDR3 DNA reads TGTGCCATCAGTGACCCGGGACTAGCGGGACGGGGATCCTACGAGCAGTACTTC. Encoded protein: CAISDPGLAGRGSYEQYF.